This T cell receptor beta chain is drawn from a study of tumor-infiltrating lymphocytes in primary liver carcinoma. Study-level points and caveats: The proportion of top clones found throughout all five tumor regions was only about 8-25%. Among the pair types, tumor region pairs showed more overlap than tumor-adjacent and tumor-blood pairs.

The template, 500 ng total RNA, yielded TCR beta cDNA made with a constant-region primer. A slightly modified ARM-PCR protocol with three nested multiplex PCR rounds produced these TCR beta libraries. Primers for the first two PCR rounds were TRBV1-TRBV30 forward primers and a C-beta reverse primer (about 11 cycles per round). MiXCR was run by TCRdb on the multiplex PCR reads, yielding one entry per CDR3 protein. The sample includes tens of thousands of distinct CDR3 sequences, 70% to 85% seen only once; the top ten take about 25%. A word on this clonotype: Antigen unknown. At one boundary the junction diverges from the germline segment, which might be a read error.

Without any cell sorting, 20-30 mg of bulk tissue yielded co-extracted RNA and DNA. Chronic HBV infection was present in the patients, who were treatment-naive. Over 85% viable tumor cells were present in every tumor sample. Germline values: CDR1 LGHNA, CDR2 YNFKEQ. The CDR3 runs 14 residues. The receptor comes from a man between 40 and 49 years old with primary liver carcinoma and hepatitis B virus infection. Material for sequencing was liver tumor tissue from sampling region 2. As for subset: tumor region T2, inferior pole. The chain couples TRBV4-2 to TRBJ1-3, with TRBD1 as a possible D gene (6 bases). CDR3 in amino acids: CASNRDEAGNAIYF. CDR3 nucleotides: TGTGCCAGCAACAGGGACGAGGCGGGAAACGCCATATATTTT.